This is a list of T cell receptor beta chains from one sample in a study of radiation and T cells in renal cell carcinoma. Assay: immunoSEQ multiplex PCR; the TCRdb copy retains only in-frame clones and omits some. The repertoire consists of 5,500 to 6,000 clones, with 68% occurring once and the leading ten covering about 27%. The source was tumor tissue, collected from a patient whose treatment was nephrectomy without radiotherapy. Receptors originate from a human donor with renal cell carcinoma. Both conserved end residues are part of each CDR3. A D gene is named only where the DNA matches it firmly.

d_call: .
v_call: TRBV5-6
cdr3_length: 16
cdr3_aa: CASSLATGYPQETQYF

d_call: TRBD1
v_call: TRBV27
cdr3_length: 14
cdr3_aa: CASSLSKGAGGYTF

d_call: .
v_call: TRBV18
cdr3_length: 13
cdr3_aa: CASSPPGTYEQYF

d_call: .
v_call: TRBV30
cdr3_length: 14
cdr3_aa: CAWSRLGVNTEAFF

d_call: .
v_call: TRBV9
cdr3_length: 18
cdr3_aa: CASSVELLGGSSNTEAFF

d_call: .
v_call: TRBV5-4
cdr3_length: 12
cdr3_aa: CASSLGGYEQFF

d_call: .
v_call: TRBV19
cdr3_length: 15
cdr3_aa: CASSIWGKNHNEQFF

d_call: .
v_call: TRBV30
cdr3_length: 15
cdr3_aa: CAWKWWEGNTGELFF

d_call: .
v_call: TRBV19
cdr3_length: 13
cdr3_aa: CASTPSGPETQYF

d_call: .
v_call: TRBV21-1
cdr3_length: 12
cdr3_aa: CASSKKGAEAFF

d_call: TRBD1
v_call: TRBV27
cdr3_length: 15
cdr3_aa: CASSLSDRGQDTQYF

d_call: TRBD1
v_call: TRBV28
cdr3_length: 16
cdr3_aa: CASQIQGALSNQPQHF

d_call: .
v_call: TRBV30
cdr3_length: 14
cdr3_aa: CAWSVNQGHQPQHF

d_call: TRBD2
v_call: TRBV27
cdr3_length: 19
cdr3_aa: CASSLSGRRTSGYQETQYF

d_call: .
v_call: TRBV11-2
cdr3_length: 12
cdr3_aa: CASSLGRNEQFF

d_call: TRBD1
v_call: TRBV4-1
cdr3_length: 14
cdr3_aa: CASSPPGTGGGYTF

d_call: .
v_call: TRBV19
cdr3_length: 15
cdr3_aa: CASTLNTGPVEPQHF

d_call: .
v_call: TRBV5-6
cdr3_length: 17
cdr3_aa: CASSRGAGFTSTDTQYF

d_call: .
v_call: TRBV30
cdr3_length: 15
cdr3_aa: CAWQTGITGNEKLFF

d_call: .
v_call: TRBV27
cdr3_length: 14
cdr3_aa: CASSLGQWNTEAFF

d_call: TRBD2
v_call: TRBV7-3
cdr3_length: 15
cdr3_aa: CASSLAGANTGELFF

d_call: TRBD2
v_call: TRBV4-2
cdr3_length: 18
cdr3_aa: CASSQKNTGTSGYNEQFF

d_call: TRBD1
v_call: TRBV2
cdr3_length: 13
cdr3_aa: CASSGQGYNEQFF

d_call: TRBD1
v_call: TRBV10-3
cdr3_length: 12
cdr3_aa: CAIGQGTGELFF

d_call: TRBD1
v_call: TRBV5-6
cdr3_length: 15
cdr3_aa: CASSLGDRHYNEQFF

d_call: .
v_call: TRBV10-3
cdr3_length: 16
cdr3_aa: CAISGLADGHQETQYF

d_call: .
v_call: TRBV27
cdr3_length: 16
cdr3_aa: CASSLDTQTDFNGYTF

d_call: .
v_call: TRBV6-5
cdr3_length: 15
cdr3_aa: CASSYGFSGNYGYTF

d_call: TRBD1
v_call: TRBV27
cdr3_length: 14
cdr3_aa: CASRGGQGDQPQHF

d_call: .
v_call: TRBV6-5
cdr3_length: 15
cdr3_aa: CASSYSTGGGYGYTF

d_call: .
v_call: TRBV28
cdr3_length: 14
cdr3_aa: CASSLSGSPDTQYF

d_call: TRBD2
v_call: TRBV6-6
cdr3_length: 15
cdr3_aa: CASSYVTGGKDTQYF

d_call: .
v_call: TRBV19
cdr3_length: 17
cdr3_aa: CASSRVRGDHRNQPQHF

d_call: TRBD2
v_call: TRBV19
cdr3_length: 16
cdr3_aa: CASTTSGRVHTDTQYF

d_call: .
v_call: TRBV6-5
cdr3_length: 11
cdr3_aa: CAAGGWYEQYF

d_call: TRBD1
v_call: TRBV27
cdr3_length: 14
cdr3_aa: CASSFSDRVYEQYF

d_call: TRBD1
v_call: TRBV6-1
cdr3_length: 15
cdr3_aa: CASSVDRVQNQPQHF

d_call: .
v_call: TRBV5-5
cdr3_length: 15
cdr3_aa: CASSPLGEGGSPLHF

d_call: .
v_call: TRBV11-2
cdr3_length: 14
cdr3_aa: CASSLEQGGETQYF

d_call: TRBD1
v_call: TRBV19
cdr3_length: 13
cdr3_aa: CATDRGSNQPQHF

d_call: .
v_call: TRBV7-3
cdr3_length: 13
cdr3_aa: CASSLVGGNEQFF

d_call: .
v_call: TRBV6-6
cdr3_length: 12
cdr3_aa: CASRNLTDTQYF

d_call: TRBD2
v_call: TRBV7-2
cdr3_length: 14
cdr3_aa: CASSPGLAPYEQYF

d_call: .
v_call: TRBV4-3
cdr3_length: 14
cdr3_aa: CASSQDWRAGELFF

d_call: .
v_call: TRBV27
cdr3_length: 17
cdr3_aa: CASSLLPPTVYNSPLHF